This T cell receptor (beta chain) was recovered during a study of cytomegalovirus exposure and HLA in healthy donors. PCR used 60 Vbeta primers and 13 Jbeta primers. Libraries were prepared by immunoSEQ multiplex PCR; TCRdb keeps only in-frame clonotypes and omits some of them. In the table there are approximately 130,000 clones, roughly 78% of which are singletons. Deletions cut 0 bases from V and 3 bases from J, with 8 bases between. This CDR3 region has 15 residues. From germline, CDR1 is LGHNA and CDR2 YSLEER. The chain employs TRBV4-3 and TRBJ1-4; D is unresolved. The receptor was derived from a man between 50 and 59 years old in good health and CMV-seropositive. What was sequenced was PBMCs. CDR3 loop: CASSQEGRSNEKLFF. The CDR3 region has the DNA TGCGCCAGCAGCCAAGAAGGCAGGTCTAATGAAAAACTGTTTTTT.